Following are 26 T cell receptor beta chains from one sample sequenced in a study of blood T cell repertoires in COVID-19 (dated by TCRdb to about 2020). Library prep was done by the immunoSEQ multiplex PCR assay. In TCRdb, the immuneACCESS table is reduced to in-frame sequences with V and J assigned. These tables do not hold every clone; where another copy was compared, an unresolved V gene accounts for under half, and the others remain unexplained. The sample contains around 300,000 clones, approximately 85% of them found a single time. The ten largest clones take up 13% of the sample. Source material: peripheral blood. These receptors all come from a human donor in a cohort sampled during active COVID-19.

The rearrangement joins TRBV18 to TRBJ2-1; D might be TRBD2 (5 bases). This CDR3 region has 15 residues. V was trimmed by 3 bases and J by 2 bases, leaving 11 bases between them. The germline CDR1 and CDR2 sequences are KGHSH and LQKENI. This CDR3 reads CASSPFSETYNEQFF. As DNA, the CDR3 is TGTGCCAGCTCACCCTTTAGCGAAACCTACAATGAGCAGTTCTTC.

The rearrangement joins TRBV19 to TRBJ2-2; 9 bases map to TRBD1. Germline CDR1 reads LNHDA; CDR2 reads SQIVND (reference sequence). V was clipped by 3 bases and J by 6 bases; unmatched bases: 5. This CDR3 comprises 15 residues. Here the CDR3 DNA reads TGTGCCAGTAGTATGGGGGACAGGGTGGCCGGGGAGCTGTTTTTT. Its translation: CASSMGDRVAGELFF.

CDR3 amino acids: CASSKKIRRRGLSYEQYF. Here the CDR3 DNA reads TGTGCCAGCAGCAAAAAAATTCGGCGGCGGGGGCTCTCCTACGAGCAGTACTTC. The chain recombines TRBV21-1 with TRBJ2-7; the table assigns TRBD2, which was not confirmed against the DNA. TRBV21-1 has pseudogene status. The CDR3 sequence is 18 residues long.

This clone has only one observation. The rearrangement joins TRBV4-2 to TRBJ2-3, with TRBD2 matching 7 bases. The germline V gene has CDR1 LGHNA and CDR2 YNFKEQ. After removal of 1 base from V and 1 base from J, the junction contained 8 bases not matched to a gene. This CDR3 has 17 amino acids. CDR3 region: CASSQAAAAGGTDTQYF. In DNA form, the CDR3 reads TGTGCCAGCAGCCAAGCCGCCGCGGCGGGAGGCACAGATACGCAGTATTTT.

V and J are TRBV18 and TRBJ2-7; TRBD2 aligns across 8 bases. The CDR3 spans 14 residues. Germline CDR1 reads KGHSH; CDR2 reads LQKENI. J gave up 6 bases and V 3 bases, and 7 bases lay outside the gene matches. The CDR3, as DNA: TGTGCCAGCTCACCGGGGTCCGGGGGGGTCGAGCAGTACTTC. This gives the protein CASSPGSGGVEQYF.

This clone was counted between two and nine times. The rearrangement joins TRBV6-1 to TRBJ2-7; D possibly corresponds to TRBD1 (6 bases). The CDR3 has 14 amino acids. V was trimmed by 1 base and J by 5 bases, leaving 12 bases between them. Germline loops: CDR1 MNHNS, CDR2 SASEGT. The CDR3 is CASSEDRTANEQYF. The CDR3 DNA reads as TGTGCCAGCAGTGAAGATCGGACAGCAAACGAGCAGTACTTC.

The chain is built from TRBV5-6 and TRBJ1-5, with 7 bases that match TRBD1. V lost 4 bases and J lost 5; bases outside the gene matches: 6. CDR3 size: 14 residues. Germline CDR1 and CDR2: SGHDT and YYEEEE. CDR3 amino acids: CASSLGQIDQPQHF. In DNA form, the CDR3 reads TGTGCCAGCAGCCTGGGACAGATAGATCAGCCCCAGCATTTT.

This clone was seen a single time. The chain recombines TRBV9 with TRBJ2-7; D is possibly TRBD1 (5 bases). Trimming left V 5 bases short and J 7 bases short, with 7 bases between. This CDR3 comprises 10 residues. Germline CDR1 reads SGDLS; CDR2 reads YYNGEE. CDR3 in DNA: TGTGCCAGCAGGGGGCTAGAGCAGTACTTC. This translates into CASRGLEQYF.

CDR3 coding DNA: TGTGCCAGCAGGGACCCCAAGAGGGCGGGAGGCACGCAGTATTTT. Translation gives CASRDPKRAGGTQYF. The chain couples TRBV28 to TRBJ2-3; 8 nucleotides match TRBD2. The length of the CDR3 is 15 residues. The V gene's germline CDR1 is MDHEN and CDR2 SYDVKM. Trimming at V came to 6 bases and at J to 9 bases, leaving 14 bases not matched to a gene.

The CDR3 loop is CASSSPGQGMNEQYF. CDR3 DNA: TGCGCCAGCAGCTCACCTGGACAGGGGATGAACGAGCAGTACTTC. This chain connects TRBV5-1 to TRBJ2-7, with 9 nucleotides matching TRBD1. Germline V gives CDR1 SGHRS, CDR2 YFSETQ. This CDR3 region has 15 residues. The trim removed 3 bases at V and 5 bases at J, leaving 9 bases unmatched.

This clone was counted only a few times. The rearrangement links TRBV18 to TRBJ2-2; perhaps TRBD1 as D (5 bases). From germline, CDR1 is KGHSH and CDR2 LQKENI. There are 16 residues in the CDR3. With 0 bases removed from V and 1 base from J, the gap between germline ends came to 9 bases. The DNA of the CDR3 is TGTGCCAGCTCACCACCATCCAGGGTGAACACCGGGGAGCTGTTTTTT. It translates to CASSPPSRVNTGELFF.

CDR3 sequence reads: CASSSSLVGLSSGNTIYF. For the CDR3, the DNA is TGTGCCAGCAGTTCTTCTCTAGTTGGGTTGTCCTCTGGAAACACCATATATTTT. J is TRBJ1-3 and V is TRBV27; no clear D gene. The V gene's germline CDR1 is MNHEY and CDR2 SMNVEV (reference sequence). V gave up 4 bases and J gave up 0 bases, with 19 bases separating them. The CDR3 extends over 18 amino acids.

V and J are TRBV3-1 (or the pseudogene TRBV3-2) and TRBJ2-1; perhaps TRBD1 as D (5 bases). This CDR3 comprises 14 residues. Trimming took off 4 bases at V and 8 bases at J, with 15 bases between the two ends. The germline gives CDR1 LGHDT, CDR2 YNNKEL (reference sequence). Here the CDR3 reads CASSRHNQGDEQFF. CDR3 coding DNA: TGTGCCAGCAGCCGTCACAACCAGGGTGATGAGCAGTTCTTC.

The CDR3 sequence is CASSLSGTAGNTIYF. In DNA form, the CDR3 reads TGTGCCAGCAGCTTGTCCGGGACAGCTGGAAACACCATATATTTT. The chain recombines TRBV5-6 with TRBJ1-3; 7 bases agree with TRBD1. The CDR3 runs to 15 residues. Germline-derived CDR1 and CDR2 are SGHDT and YYEEEE. V lost 1 base and J lost 2; bases outside the gene matches: 3.

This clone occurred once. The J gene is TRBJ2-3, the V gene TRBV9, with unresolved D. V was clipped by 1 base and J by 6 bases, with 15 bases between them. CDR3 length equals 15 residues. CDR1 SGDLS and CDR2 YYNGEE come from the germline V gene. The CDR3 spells CASSVSNLEADTQYF. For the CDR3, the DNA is TGTGCCAGCAGCGTAAGTAATTTAGAAGCGGATACGCAGTATTTT. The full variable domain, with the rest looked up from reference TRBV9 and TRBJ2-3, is DSGVTQTPKHLITATGQRVTLRCSPRSGDLSVYWYQQSLDQGLQFLIQYYNGEERAKGNILERFSAQQFPDLHSELNLSSLELGDSALYFCASSVSNLEADTQYFGPGTRLTVL.

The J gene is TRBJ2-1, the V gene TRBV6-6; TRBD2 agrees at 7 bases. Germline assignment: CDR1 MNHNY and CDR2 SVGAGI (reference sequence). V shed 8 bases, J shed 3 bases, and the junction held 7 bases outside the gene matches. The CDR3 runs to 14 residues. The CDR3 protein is CASWSGEVYNEQFF. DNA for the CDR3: TGTGCCAGCTGGAGCGGGGAGGTCTACAATGAGCAGTTCTTC.

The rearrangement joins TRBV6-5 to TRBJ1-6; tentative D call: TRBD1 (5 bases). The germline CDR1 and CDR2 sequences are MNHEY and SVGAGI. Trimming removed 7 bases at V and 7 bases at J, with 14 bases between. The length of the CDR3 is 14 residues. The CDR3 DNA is TGTGCCAGCACTCAGGCACAGGCCAATTCACCCCTCCACTTT. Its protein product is CASTQAQANSPLHF.

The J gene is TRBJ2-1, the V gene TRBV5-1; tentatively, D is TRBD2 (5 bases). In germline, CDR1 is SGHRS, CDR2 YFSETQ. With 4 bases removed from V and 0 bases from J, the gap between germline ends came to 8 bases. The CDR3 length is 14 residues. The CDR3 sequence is CASSLRGSYNEQFF. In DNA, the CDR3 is TGCGCCAGCAGCCTACGGGGCTCCTACAATGAGCAGTTCTTC.

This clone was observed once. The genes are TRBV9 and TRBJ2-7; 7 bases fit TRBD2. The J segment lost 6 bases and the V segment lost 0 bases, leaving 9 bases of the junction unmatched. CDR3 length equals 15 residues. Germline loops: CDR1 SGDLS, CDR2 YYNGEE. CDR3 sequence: CASSVEGGEGREQYF. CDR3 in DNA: TGTGCCAGCAGCGTAGAGGGAGGGGAGGGCCGCGAGCAGTACTTC.

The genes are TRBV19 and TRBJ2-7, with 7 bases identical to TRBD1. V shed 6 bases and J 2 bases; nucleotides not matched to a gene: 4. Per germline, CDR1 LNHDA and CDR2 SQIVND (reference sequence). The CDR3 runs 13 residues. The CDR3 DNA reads TGTGCCAGTAGGGAGACAGGGACCTACGAGCAGTACTTC. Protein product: CASRETGTYEQYF.

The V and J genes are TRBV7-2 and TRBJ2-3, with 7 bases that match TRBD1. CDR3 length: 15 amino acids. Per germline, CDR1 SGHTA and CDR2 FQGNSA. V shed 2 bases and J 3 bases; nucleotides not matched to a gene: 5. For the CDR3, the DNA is TGTGCCAGCAGCTTACAGACAGGGATAACAGATACGCAGTATTTT. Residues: CASSLQTGITDTQYF.

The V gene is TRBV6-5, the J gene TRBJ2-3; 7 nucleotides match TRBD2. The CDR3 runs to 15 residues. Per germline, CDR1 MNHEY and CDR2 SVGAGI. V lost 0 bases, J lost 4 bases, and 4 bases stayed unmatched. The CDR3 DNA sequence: TGTGCCAGCAGTTACTCGGGGAGGGCCCCAGATACGCAGTATTTT. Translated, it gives CASSYSGRAPDTQYF.

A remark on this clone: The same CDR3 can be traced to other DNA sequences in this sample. CDR3 sequence reads: CASSSTSGDTGELFF. In DNA form, the CDR3 reads TGTGCCAGCAGTTCCACTAGCGGGGACACCGGGGAGCTGTTTTTT. The V gene is TRBV7-9, the J gene TRBJ2-2; 10 nucleotides align to TRBD2. This CDR3 is 15 amino acids long. Germline trimming cut 6 bases from V and 3 bases from J; bases unmatched to any gene: 4. Germline V gene data show CDR1 as SEHNR and CDR2 as FQNEAQ (reference sequence).

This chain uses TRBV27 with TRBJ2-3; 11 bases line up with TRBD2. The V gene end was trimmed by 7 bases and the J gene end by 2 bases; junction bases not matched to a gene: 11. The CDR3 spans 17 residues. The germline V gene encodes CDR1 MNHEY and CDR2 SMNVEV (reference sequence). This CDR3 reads CASKLRGTSGNTDTQYF. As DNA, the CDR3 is TGTGCCAGCAAACTCAGAGGGACTAGCGGAAACACAGATACGCAGTATTTT.

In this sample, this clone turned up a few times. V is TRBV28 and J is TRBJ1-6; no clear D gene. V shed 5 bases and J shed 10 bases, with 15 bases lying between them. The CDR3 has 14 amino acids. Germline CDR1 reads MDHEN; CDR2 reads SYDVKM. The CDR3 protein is CASSLRQRSSPLHF. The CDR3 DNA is TGTGCCAGCAGTCTCAGACAACGATCATCACCCCTCCACTTT.

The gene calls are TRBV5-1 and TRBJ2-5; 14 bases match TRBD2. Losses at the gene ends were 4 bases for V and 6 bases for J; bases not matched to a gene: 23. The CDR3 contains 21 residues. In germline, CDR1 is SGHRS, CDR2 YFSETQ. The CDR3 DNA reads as TGCGCCAGCAGCCCGTCCGGTCCGGACCGGGGCCGACTAGCGGGAGGGAAGACCCAGTACTTC. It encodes CASSPSGPDRGRLAGGKTQYF.